The 12 T cell receptor beta chains listed next were all sequenced from one sample in a study of T cell changes during pregnancy in multiple sclerosis. Generated by immunoSEQ multiplex PCR, the TCRdb table keeps only in-frame clones and is missing some. The sample lists over 10,000 clones, around 89% occurring once. The specimen comprised CD8+ T cells from peripheral blood mononuclear cells, sampled in the second trimester of pregnancy. These receptors came from a female donor in good health, enrolled as a control in a pregnancy study.

This clone has only one observation. The chain uses TRBV19 and TRBJ1-5; 8 bases fit TRBD1. The CDR3 has 17 amino acids. Trimming cost V 8 bases and J 3 bases; bases outside gene matches: 15. Germline assignment: CDR1 LNHDA and CDR2 SQIVND (reference sequence). This CDR3 reads CASSQGAGALNNQPQHF. The CDR3 nucleotides are TGTGCCAGTTCCCAGGGGGCAGGGGCCCTGAACAATCAGCCCCAGCATTTT.

The V and J genes are TRBV7-2 and TRBJ2-7; D is possibly TRBD1 (6 bases). Germline V CDR1 and CDR2: SGHTA, FQGNSA. The CDR3 is 15 residues long. The V and J ends lost 2 bases and 6 bases respectively, with 17 bases between them. The CDR3 reads CASSLTLGPRGEQYF. The CDR3 nucleotides are TGTGCCAGCAGCTTAACGCTGGGCCCCAGGGGCGAGCAGTACTTC.

The gene calls are TRBV5-6 and TRBJ2-1; 7 nucleotides align to TRBD2. Germline loops: CDR1 SGHDT, CDR2 YYEEEE. The V and J ends lost 6 bases and 0 bases, in that order; junction bases with no gene match: 9. This CDR3 comprises 16 residues. The CDR3 reads CASTPMGGSSYNEQFF. DNA of the CDR3: TGTGCCAGCACCCCTATGGGCGGGAGCTCCTACAATGAGCAGTTCTTC. Based on the CDR3 plus reference TRBV5-6 and TRBJ2-1, the full variable domain is DAGVTQSPTHLIKTRGQQVTLRCSPKSGHDTVSWYQQALGQGPQFIFQYYEEEERQRGNFPDRFSGHQFPNYSSELNVNALLLGDSALYLCASTPMGGSSYNEQFFGPGTRLTVL.

The chain's CDR3 is CATSLTSGAYNEQFF. The CDR3, as DNA: TGTGCCACCTCACTGACTAGCGGGGCCTACAATGAGCAGTTCTTC. The chain joins TRBV19 to TRBJ2-1, with 11 bases matching TRBD2. CDR3 length: 15 amino acids. Germline lookup yields CDR1 LNHDA and CDR2 SQIVND (reference sequence). V shed 10 bases and J 2 bases; nucleotides not matched to a gene: 7. Variable domain in full (rest from reference TRBV19 and TRBJ2-1): DGGITQSPKYLFRKEGQNVTLSCEQNLNHDAMYWYRQDPGQGLRLIYYSQIVNDFQKGDIAEGYSVSREKKESFPLTVTSAQKNPTAFYLCATSLTSGAYNEQFFGPGTRLTVL.

The chain couples TRBV7-3 to TRBJ2-4; 8 bases are shared with TRBD1. Per germline, CDR1 SGHTA and CDR2 FQGTGA. CDR3 size: 14 residues. The trim removed 2 bases at V and 8 bases at J, leaving 5 bases unmatched. The CDR3 sequence is CASSLQGAMDIQYF. The CDR3 DNA sequence: TGTGCCAGCAGCTTACAGGGGGCGATGGACATTCAGTACTTC.

This clone was seen only once. The chain carries TRBV4-1 and TRBJ2-1, with a tentative D call TRBD2 (6 bases). Germline V gene lookup returns CDR1 MGHRA and CDR2 YSYEKL. Trimming stripped 2 bases from V and 8 bases from J, with 16 bases between. This CDR3 spans 15 amino acids. The CDR3 DNA sequence: TGCGCCAGCAGCCAAAGCTGGGGTGGAGGGTATGAGCAGTTCTTC. This sequence encodes CASSQSWGGGYEQFF.

The V call is TRBV2, the J call TRBJ2-7; 10 nucleotides match TRBD2. The CDR3 has 15 amino acids. The ends lost 8 bases at V and 4 bases at J; junction bases unmatched: 11. The germline V gene encodes CDR1 SNHLY and CDR2 FYNNEI. The CDR3 nucleotides are TGTGCCAGCCGGGCCGTAGCGGGGGGTTGGTACGAGCAGTACTTC. This translates into CASRAVAGGWYEQYF.

The chain links TRBV28 to TRBJ2-3; D not resolved. V was cut by 6 bases and J by 4 bases, with 2 bases left in between. Germline-derived CDR1 and CDR2 are MDHEN and SYDVKM. The CDR3 has 10 residues. Here the CDR3 DNA reads TGTGCCAGCAGCGCAGATACGCAGTATTTT. Encoded protein: CASSADTQYF.

The rearrangement links TRBV6-4 to TRBJ2-3; unclear D gene. V lost 2 bases, J lost 2 bases, and 8 bases lay in between. Germline assignment: CDR1 MRHNA and CDR2 SNTAGT. This CDR3 has 14 amino acids. The chain's CDR3 is CASSDGQDTDTQYF. CDR3 nucleotide sequence: TGTGCCAGCAGTGACGGTCAGGACACAGATACGCAGTATTTT.

The V and J genes are TRBV6-1 and TRBJ1-5; TRBD1 matches at 7 bases. The ends lost 8 bases at V and 5 bases at J; junction bases unmatched: 12. The germline gives CDR1 MNHNS, CDR2 SASEGT. The CDR3 is made up of 15 amino acids. The CDR3 coding sequence is TGTGCCAGCTCGTACTGGGCAGGGGGACATCAGCCCCAGCATTTT. Protein product: CASSYWAGGHQPQHF.

The rearrangement links TRBV6-1 to TRBJ2-7; 8 bases map to TRBD2. Looked up from germline, CDR1 is MNHNS and CDR2 is SASEGT. V lost 7 bases, J lost 6 bases, and 11 bases stayed unmatched. CDR3 length: 14 amino acids. The CDR3 DNA sequence: TGTGCCAGCAACGGACTAGCAGGTTTCAGCGAGCAGTACTTC. Protein sequence: CASNGLAGFSEQYF.

The V call is TRBV4-2, the J call TRBJ2-3; the D is unclear. Germline V gene lookup returns CDR1 LGHNA and CDR2 YNFKEQ. There are 15 residues in the CDR3. V gave up 0 bases and J gave up 2 bases, with 9 bases separating them. The chain's CDR3 is CASSQEQTFTDTQYF. Written as DNA, the CDR3 is TGTGCCAGCAGCCAAGAACAGACCTTCACAGATACGCAGTATTTT.